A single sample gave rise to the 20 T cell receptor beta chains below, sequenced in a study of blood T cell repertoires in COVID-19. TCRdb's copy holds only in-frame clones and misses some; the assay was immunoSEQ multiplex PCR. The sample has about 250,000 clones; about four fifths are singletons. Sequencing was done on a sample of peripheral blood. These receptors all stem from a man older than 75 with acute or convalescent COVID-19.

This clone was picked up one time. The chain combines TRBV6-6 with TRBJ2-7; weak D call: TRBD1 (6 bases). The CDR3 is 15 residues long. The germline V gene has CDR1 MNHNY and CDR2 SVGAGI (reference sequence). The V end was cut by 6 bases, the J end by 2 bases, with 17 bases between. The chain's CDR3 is CASSSPQGSTYEQYF. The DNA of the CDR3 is TGTGCCAGCAGCTCCCCCCAGGGGTCAACCTACGAGCAGTACTTC.

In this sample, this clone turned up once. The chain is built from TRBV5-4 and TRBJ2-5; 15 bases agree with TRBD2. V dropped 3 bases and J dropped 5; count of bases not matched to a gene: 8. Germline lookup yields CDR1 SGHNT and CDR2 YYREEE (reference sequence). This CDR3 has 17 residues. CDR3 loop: CASSSWTSGGDEETQYF. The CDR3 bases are TGTGCCAGCAGCTCTTGGACTAGCGGGGGGGACGAGGAGACCCAGTACTTC.

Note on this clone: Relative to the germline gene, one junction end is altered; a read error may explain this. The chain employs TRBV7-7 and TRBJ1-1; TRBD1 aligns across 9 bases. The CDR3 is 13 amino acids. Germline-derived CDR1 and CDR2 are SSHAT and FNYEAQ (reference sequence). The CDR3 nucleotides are TGTGCTAGCAGCCGACAGGGGGTGAGTGAAGCTTTCTTT. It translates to CASSRQGVSEAFF.

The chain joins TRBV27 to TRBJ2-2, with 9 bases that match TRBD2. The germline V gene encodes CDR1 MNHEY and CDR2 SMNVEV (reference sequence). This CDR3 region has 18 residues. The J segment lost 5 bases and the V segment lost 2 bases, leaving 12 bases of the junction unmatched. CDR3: CASSLEVAGAPRTGELFF. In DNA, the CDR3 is TGTGCCAGCAGTTTAGAGGTAGCGGGGGCGCCTAGGACCGGGGAGCTGTTTTTT.

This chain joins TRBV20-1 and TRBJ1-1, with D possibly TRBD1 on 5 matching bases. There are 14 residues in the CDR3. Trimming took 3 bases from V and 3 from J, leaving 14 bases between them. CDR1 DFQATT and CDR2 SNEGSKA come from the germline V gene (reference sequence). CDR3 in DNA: TGCAGTGCTAGTTCCAGGGCCTCCCACACTGAAGCTTTCTTT. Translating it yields CSASSRASHTEAFF.

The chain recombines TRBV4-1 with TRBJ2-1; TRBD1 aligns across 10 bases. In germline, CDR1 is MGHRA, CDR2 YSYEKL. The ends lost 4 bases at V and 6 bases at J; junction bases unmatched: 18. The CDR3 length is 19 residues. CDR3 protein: CASSRDGTGASLGSNEQFF. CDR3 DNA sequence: TGCGCCAGCAGCCGAGACGGGACAGGGGCATCCCTCGGGAGCAATGAGCAGTTCTTC.

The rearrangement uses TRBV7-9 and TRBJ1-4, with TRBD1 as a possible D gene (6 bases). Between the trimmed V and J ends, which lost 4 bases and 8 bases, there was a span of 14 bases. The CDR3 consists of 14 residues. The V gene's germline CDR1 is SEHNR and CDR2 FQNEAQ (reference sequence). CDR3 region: CASSSRGGGEKLFF. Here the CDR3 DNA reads TGTGCCAGCAGCTCCCGAGGGGGAGGGGAAAAACTGTTTTTT.

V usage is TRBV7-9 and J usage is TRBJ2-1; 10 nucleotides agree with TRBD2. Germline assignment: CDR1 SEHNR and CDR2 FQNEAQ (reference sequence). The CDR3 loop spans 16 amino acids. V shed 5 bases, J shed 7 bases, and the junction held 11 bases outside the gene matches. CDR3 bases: TGTGCCAGCAGCAACTTCCTAGCGGGAGTGGGGAATGAGCAGTTCTTC. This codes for CASSNFLAGVGNEQFF.

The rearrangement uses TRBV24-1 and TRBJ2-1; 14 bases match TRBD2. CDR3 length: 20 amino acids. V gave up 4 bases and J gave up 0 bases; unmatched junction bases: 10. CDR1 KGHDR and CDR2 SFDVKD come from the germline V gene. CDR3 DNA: TGTGCCACCAGTGACCAAACCGGGACTAGCGGGAGCAGCTCCTACAATGAGCAGTTCTTC. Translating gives CATSDQTGTSGSSSYNEQFF.

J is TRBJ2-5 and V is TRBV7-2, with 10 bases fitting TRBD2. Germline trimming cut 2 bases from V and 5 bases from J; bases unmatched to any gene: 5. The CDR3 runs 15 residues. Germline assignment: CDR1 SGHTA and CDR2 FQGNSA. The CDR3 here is CASSLLAGAWETQYF. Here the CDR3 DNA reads TGTGCCAGCAGCTTACTAGCGGGGGCGTGGGAGACCCAGTACTTC.

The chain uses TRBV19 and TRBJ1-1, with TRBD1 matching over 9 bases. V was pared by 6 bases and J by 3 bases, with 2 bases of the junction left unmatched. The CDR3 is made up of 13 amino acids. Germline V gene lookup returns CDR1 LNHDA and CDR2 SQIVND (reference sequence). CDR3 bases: TGTGCCAGTAGCCGGGACAGGGACACTGAAGCTTTCTTT. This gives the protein CASSRDRDTEAFF.

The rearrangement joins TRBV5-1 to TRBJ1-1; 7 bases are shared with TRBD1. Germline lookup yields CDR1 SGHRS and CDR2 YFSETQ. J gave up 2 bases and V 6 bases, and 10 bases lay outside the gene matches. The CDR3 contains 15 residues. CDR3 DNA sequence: TGCGCCAGCACGCCCCGGACAGGAGATAACACTGAAGCTTTCTTT. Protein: CASTPRTGDNTEAFF.

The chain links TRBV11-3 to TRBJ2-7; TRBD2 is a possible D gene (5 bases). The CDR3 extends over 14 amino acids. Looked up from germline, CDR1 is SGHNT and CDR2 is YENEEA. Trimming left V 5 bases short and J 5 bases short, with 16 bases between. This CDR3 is CASSPSPLTNEQYF. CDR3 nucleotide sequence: TGTGCCAGCAGCCCTAGCCCCCTAACTAACGAGCAGTACTTC.

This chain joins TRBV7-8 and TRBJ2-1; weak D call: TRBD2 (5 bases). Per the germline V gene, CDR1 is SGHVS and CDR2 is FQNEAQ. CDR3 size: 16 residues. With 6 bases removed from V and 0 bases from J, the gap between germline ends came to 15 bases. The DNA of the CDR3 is TGTGCCAGCAGGCCCCATACTAGAAGCTCCTACAATGAGCAGTTCTTC. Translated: CASRPHTRSSYNEQFF.

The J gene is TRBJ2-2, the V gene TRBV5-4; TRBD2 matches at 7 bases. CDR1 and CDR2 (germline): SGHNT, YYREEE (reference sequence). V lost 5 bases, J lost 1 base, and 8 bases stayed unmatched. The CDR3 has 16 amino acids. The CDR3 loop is CASSGGGGGNTGELFF. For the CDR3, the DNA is TGTGCCAGCAGTGGCGGAGGCGGGGGGAACACCGGGGAGCTGTTTTTT.

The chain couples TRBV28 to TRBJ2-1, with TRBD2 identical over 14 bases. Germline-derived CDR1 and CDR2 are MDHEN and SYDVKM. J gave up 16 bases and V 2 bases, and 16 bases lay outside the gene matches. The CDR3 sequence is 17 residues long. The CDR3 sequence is CASSLPHGLAGGPRGFF. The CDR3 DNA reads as TGTGCCAGCAGTTTACCCCACGGACTAGCGGGAGGACCCCGTGGCTTCTTC. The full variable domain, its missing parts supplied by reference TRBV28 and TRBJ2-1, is DVKVTQSSRYLVKRTGEKVFLECVQDMDHENMFWYRQDPGLGLRLIYFSYDVKMKEKGDIPEGYSVSREKKERFSLILESASTNQTSMYLCASSLPHGLAGGPRGFFGPGTRLTVL.

This CDR3 reads CASSLTGVVNEQFF. The CDR3 coding sequence is TGTGCCAGCAGTTTAACGGGAGTGGTCAATGAGCAGTTCTTC. The chain has TRBV27 and TRBJ2-1; D is perhaps TRBD2 (6 bases). The germline V gene has CDR1 MNHEY and CDR2 SMNVEV (reference sequence). The V and J ends lost 2 bases and 6 bases respectively, with 11 bases between them. The CDR3 has 14 residues.

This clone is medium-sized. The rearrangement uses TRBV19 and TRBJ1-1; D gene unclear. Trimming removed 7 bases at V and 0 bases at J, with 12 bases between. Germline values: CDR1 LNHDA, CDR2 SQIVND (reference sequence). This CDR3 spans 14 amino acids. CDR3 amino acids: CASMEGLLNTEAFF. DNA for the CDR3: TGTGCCAGTATGGAGGGCCTTCTGAACACTGAAGCTTTCTTT.

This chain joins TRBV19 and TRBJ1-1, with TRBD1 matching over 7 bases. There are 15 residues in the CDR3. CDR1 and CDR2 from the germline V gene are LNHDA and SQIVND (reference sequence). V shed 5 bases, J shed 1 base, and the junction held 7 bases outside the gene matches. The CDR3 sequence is CASSRWTGANTEAFF. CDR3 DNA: TGTGCCAGTAGTCGGTGGACAGGAGCGAACACTGAAGCTTTCTTT. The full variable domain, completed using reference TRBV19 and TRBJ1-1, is DGGITQSPKYLFRKEGQNVTLSCEQNLNHDAMYWYRQDPGQGLRLIYYSQIVNDFQKGDIAEGYSVSREKKESFPLTVTSAQKNPTAFYLCASSRWTGANTEAFFGQGTRLTVV.

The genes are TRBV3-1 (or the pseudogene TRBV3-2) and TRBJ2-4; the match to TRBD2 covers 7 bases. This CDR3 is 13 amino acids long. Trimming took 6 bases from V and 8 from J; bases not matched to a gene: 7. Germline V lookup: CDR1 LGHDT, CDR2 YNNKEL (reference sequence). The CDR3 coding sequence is TGTGCCAGCAGTCCAAGGGAGGGTGACATTCAGTACTTC. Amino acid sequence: CASSPREGDIQYF.